The 9 T cell receptor beta chains below were found in one sample sequenced in a study of blood T cell repertoires in COVID-19. Sequencing used immunoSEQ multiplex PCR; TCRdb keeps in-frame clones, though not all of them. This table has around 270,000 clones, 84% appearing once. Sequencing was done on a sample of peripheral blood. All receptors derive from a man in his 60s with acute or convalescent COVID-19.

The chain links TRBV5-1 to TRBJ2-5; 11 positions match TRBD2. The trim removed 4 bases at V and 5 bases at J, leaving 13 bases unmatched. Germline CDR1 reads SGHRS; CDR2 reads YFSETQ. The CDR3 is made up of 17 amino acids. As DNA, the CDR3 is TGCGCCAGCAGCCAGGACATTAGCGGGGGGGCCGGGGAGACCCAGTACTTC. Amino acid sequence: CASSQDISGGAGETQYF.

The V and J genes are TRBV7-9 and TRBJ2-5, with 8 bases matching TRBD1. Germline V gene lookup returns CDR1 SEHNR and CDR2 FQNEAQ (reference sequence). With 5 bases clipped from V and 3 bases from J, the junction kept 8 bases outside the gene matches. CDR3 length: 15 amino acids. Written as DNA, the CDR3 is TGTGCCAGCAGCACAGGGACAGGCACCAAAGAGACCCAGTACTTC. Protein: CASSTGTGTKETQYF.

V gene TRBV5-4 combines with J gene TRBJ1-1; 8 bases match TRBD1. Germline V gene sequence: CDR1 SGHNT, CDR2 YYREEE (reference sequence). V was clipped by 5 bases and J by 3 bases; unmatched bases: 6. This CDR3 region has 14 residues. Written as DNA, the CDR3 is TGTGCCAGCAGTTTCGGACAGGGATACACTGAAGCTTTCTTT. Protein product: CASSFGQGYTEAFF.

The chain links TRBV7-6 to TRBJ1-2; 8 bases align to TRBD1. The CDR3 has 15 residues. Trimming cost V 5 bases and J 4 bases; bases outside gene matches: 9. Germline V gene lookup returns CDR1 SGHVS and CDR2 FNYEAQ. The CDR3 region is CASSGETGDGYGYTF. CDR3 DNA: TGTGCCAGCAGCGGAGAGACAGGGGACGGCTATGGCTACACCTTC.

V and J are TRBV2 and TRBJ2-2, with D perhaps matching TRBD1 (6 bases). The CDR3 is made up of 14 amino acids. V dropped 7 bases and J dropped 3 bases, with 12 bases sitting between them. Germline assignment: CDR1 SNHLY and CDR2 FYNNEI. DNA of the CDR3: TGTGCCAGCATGGCAGGGACATACACCGGGGAGCTGTTTTTT. This encodes CASMAGTYTGELFF. The whole variable domain, remainder taken from reference TRBV2 and TRBJ2-2, is EPEVTQTPSHQVTQMGQEVILRCVPISNHLYFYWYRQILGQKVEFLVSFYNNEISEKSEIFDDQFSVERPDGSNFTLKIRSTKLEDSAMYFCASMAGTYTGELFFGEGSRLTVL.

This sequence joins TRBV5-1 and TRBJ2-1; tentative D call: TRBD2 (6 bases). The CDR3 contains 17 residues. Trimming pared 1 base from V and 0 bases from J, leaving 14 bases between. Germline V gene data show CDR1 as SGHRS and CDR2 as YFSETQ. CDR3 coding DNA: TGCGCCAGCAGCTTGAGGTATACGACTAGCTCCTACAATGAGCAGTTCTTC. Its protein product is CASSLRYTTSSYNEQFF.

The V and J genes are TRBV28 and TRBJ2-7; 7 positions match TRBD2. The CDR3 is made up of 16 amino acids. V dropped 2 bases and J dropped 3; count of bases not matched to a gene: 10. Germline CDR1 is MDHEN and CDR2 is SYDVKM. The CDR3 sequence is CASSLVALAENYEQYF. The CDR3 DNA reads TGTGCCAGCAGTTTAGTGGCGCTAGCGGAAAACTACGAGCAGTACTTC.

The rearrangement links TRBV5-4 to TRBJ2-7, with 8 nucleotides matching TRBD2. CDR3 length: 17 residues. The germline gives CDR1 SGHNT, CDR2 YYREEE (reference sequence). Unmatched junction bases numbered 14, after V lost 0 bases and J lost 6 bases. The CDR3 DNA sequence: TGTGCCAGCAGCTTGGATCGCGGGGGGCCCCTAGGTCGCGAGCAGTACTTC. Its protein is CASSLDRGGPLGREQYF.

The genes are TRBV18 and TRBJ1-1, with 9 bases fitting TRBD1. Trimming took 3 bases from V and 2 from J; bases not matched to a gene: 7. CDR3 length: 16 residues. The germline V gene encodes CDR1 KGHSH and CDR2 LQKENI. CDR3 in DNA: TGTGCCAGCTCACCCGTCCGGGACAGGGACAACACTGAAGCTTTCTTT. Amino acids: CASSPVRDRDNTEAFF. The full variable domain, completed using reference TRBV18 and TRBJ1-1, is NAGVMQNPRHLVRRRGQEARLRCSPMKGHSHVYWYRQLPEEGLKFMVYLQKENIIDESGMPKERFSAEFPKEGPSILRIQQVVRGDSAAYFCASSPVRDRDNTEAFFGQGTRLTVV.